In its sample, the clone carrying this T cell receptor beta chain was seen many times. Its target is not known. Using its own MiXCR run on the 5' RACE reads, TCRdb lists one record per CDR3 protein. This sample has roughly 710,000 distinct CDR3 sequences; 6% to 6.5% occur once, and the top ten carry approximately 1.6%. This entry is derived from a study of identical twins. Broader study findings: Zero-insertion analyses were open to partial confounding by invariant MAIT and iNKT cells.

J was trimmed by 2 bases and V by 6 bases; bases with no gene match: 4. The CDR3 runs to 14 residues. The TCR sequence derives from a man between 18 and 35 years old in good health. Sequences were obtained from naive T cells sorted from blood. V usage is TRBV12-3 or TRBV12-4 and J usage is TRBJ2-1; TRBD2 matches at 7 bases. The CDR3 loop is CASSASGTYNEQFF. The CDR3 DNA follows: TGTGCCAGCAGCGCTAGCGGTACCTACAATGAGCAGTTCTTC.